Listed below are T cell receptor beta chains from one sample, sequenced in a study of T cell changes during pregnancy in multiple sclerosis. Profiling relied on immunoSEQ multiplex PCR, and the TCRdb table lists in-frame clones only, not all of them. The sample consists of about 38,000 clones, 75% to 95% of them appearing once. The specimen was CD4+ T cells from peripheral blood mononuclear cells, collected in the third trimester of pregnancy. The receptors were gathered from a female donor in good health, enrolled as a control in a pregnancy study. Each CDR3 is given with its conserved first and last residue. D genes are given only for firm matches. Only some rows state a clone size, as once, few, many or a class for expanded clones.

CDR3nt,CDR3aa,v_gene,len,d_gene,j_gene,abundance
TGTGCCAGCAGTAGCGGGACGGGTTTCAATGAGCAGTTCTTC,CASSSGTGFNEQFF,TRBV2,14,TRBD2,TRBJ2-1,once
TGTGCCAGCAGCTTTGGACAGGGGGCGACCTATGGCTACACCTTC,CASSFGQGATYGYTF,TRBV11-2,15,TRBD1,TRBJ1-2,once
TGTGCCAGCAGCTTAACCTCTTGGGGACAGCCTAACACCGGGGAGCTGTTTTTT,CASSLTSWGQPNTGELFF,TRBV11-3,18,TRBD1,TRBJ2-2,NA
TGTGCCAGCAGCCGCGGCTATCTCGAATACGAGCAGTACTTC,CASSRGYLEYEQYF,TRBV5-4,14,NA,TRBJ2-7,NA
TGTGCCAGCAGTTTTAGGGGCTCCGAGCAGTACTTC,CASSFRGSEQYF,TRBV28,12,NA,TRBJ2-7,NA
TGCGCCAGCAGCTGGGGGGGAACTAATGAAAAACTGTTTTTT,CASSWGGTNEKLFF,TRBV5-1,14,NA,TRBJ1-4,NA
TGTGCCAGTAGTATAGAGATTACAGGGGGCGTTTTTTTCTACGAGCAGTACTTC,CASSIEITGGVFFYEQYF,TRBV19,18,TRBD1,TRBJ2-7,NA
TGTGCCAGCAGCTTTATGCAGGGGGCCCACTATGGCTACACCTTC,CASSFMQGAHYGYTF,TRBV7-9,15,TRBD1,TRBJ1-2,NA
TGTGCCAGCAGTTTAGGGGCTCTAACCACTGAAGCTTTCTTT,CASSLGALTTEAFF,TRBV28,14,NA,TRBJ1-1,NA
TGTGCCAGCTCACCCCCCGGGACTAATGAGCAGTTCTTC,CASSPPGTNEQFF,TRBV18,13,NA,TRBJ2-1,NA
TGTGCCAGTAGTAGGGTCATCGGGGGCAATGAGCAGTTCTTC,CASSRVIGGNEQFF,TRBV19,14,NA,TRBJ2-1,NA
TGTGCCAGCAACCCTGACAGGGGGGGTTCACCCCTCCACTTT,CASNPDRGGSPLHF,TRBV2,14,TRBD1,TRBJ1-6,NA
TGTGCCACCATGAGATACACAGATACGCAGTATTTT,CATMRYTDTQYF,TRBV28,12,NA,TRBJ2-3,NA
TGTGCCAGCAGCTTAGGACCCTCTAGCGGGAAAAGAGACAATGAGCAGTTCTTC,CASSLGPSSGKRDNEQFF,TRBV7-8,18,TRBD2,TRBJ2-1,once
TGTGCCAGCAGCGCCTCACCAACTAGCGGGAGCACCGGGGAGCTGTTTTTT,CASSASPTSGSTGELFF,TRBV7-6,17,TRBD2,TRBJ2-2,NA
TGTGCCAGCAGTGAAGTCGGAGGGACGACGCAGTACTTC,CASSEVGGTTQYF,TRBV6-1,13,NA,TRBJ2-7,NA
TGTGCCAGCAGCTTGGGACTCCGCACAGATACGCAGTATTTT,CASSLGLRTDTQYF,TRBV5-4,14,NA,TRBJ2-3,once
TGTGCTAGCAGTCGAACAGGGGAAGGCACCGGGGAGCTGTTTTTT,CASSRTGEGTGELFF,TRBV7-7,15,TRBD1,TRBJ2-2,NA